This entry concerns a single TCR beta chain. Its cognate antigen is unknown. With V trimmed by 6 bases and J by 2 bases, 10 bases remained unmatched. Per the germline V gene, CDR1 is MNHNY and CDR2 is SVGAGI (reference sequence). This CDR3 has 16 amino acids. The data were taken from a study of shared clonotypes between healthy human individuals. Looking at the study overall: Aged 18 to 49, the donors were a couple of women and three men. Three plates each covered CD4 naive and memory; CD8 naive two, CD8 memory one. Overall study results and limits: Naive subsets typically showed greater estimated richness than memory subsets.

TCRdb's table, derived via immunoSEQ multiplex PCR, lists solely in-frame clones and lacks some. The table has roughly 1.4 million clones, 98% to 99% seen once. The sequenced sample consisted of naive CD4+ T cells sorted from blood. The subset: CD45RA+ positively selected. This receptor was taken from a man aged 25 to 40 in good health. V usage is TRBV6-6 and J usage is TRBJ2-7; 10 nucleotides line up with TRBD1. CDR3 residues: CASSETGTGETYEQYF. As DNA, the CDR3 is TGTGCCAGCAGCGAAACCGGGACAGGGGAAACCTACGAGCAGTACTTC.